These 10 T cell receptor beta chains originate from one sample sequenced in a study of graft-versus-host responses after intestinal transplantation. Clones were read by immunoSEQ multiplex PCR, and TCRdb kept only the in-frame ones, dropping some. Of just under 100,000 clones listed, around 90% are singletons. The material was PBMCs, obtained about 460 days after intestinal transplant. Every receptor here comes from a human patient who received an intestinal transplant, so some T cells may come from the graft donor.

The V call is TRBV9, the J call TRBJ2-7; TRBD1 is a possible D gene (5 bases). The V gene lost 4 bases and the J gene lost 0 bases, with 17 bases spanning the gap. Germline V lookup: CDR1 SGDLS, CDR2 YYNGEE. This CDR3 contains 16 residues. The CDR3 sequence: CASSPRTGDSSYEQYF. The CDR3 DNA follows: TGTGCCAGCAGCCCACGGACGGGCGACAGCTCCTACGAGCAGTACTTC.

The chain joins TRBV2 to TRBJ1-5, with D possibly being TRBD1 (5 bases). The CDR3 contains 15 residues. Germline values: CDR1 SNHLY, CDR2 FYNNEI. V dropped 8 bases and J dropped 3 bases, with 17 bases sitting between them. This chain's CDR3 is CASRKSDSPNQPQHF. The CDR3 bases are TGTGCCAGCCGGAAGTCCGACAGCCCCAATCAGCCCCAGCATTTT.

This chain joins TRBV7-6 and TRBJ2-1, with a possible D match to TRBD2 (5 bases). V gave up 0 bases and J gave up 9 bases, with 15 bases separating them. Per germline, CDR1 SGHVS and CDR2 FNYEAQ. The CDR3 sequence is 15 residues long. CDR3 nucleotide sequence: TGTGCCAGCAGCTTAGCGTGGTCGGGGATGGGTGAGCAGTTCTTC. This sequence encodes CASSLAWSGMGEQFF.

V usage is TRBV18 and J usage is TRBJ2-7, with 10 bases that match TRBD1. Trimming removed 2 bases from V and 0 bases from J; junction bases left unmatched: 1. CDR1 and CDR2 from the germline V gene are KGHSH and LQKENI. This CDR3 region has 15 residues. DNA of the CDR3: TGTGCCAGCTCACCAGGGACAGGGGCCTCCTACGAGCAGTACTTC. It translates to CASSPGTGASYEQYF.

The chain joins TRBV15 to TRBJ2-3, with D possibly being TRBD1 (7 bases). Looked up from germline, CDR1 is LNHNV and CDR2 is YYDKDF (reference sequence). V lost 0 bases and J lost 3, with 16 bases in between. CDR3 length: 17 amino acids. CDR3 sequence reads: CATSRDLGGRGTDTQYF. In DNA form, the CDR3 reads TGTGCCACCAGCAGAGATTTAGGGGGCCGGGGGACAGATACGCAGTATTTT.

CDR3: CASSLDRVGGTEAFF. In DNA form, the CDR3 reads TGTGCCAGCAGTCTTGATAGGGTCGGGGGCACTGAAGCTTTCTTT. The chain recombines TRBV4-2 with TRBJ1-1, with D tentatively TRBD1 (5 bases). CDR1 and CDR2 (germline): LGHNA, YNFKEQ. This CDR3 region has 15 residues. V was clipped by 6 bases and J by 4 bases, with 18 bases between them.

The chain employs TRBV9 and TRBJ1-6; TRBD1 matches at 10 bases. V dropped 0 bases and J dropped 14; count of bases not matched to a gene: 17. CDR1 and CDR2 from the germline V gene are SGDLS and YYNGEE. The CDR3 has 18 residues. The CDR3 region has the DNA TGTGCCAGCAGCGTAGGGATCTGGGCTGGACAGGGGGGTGTGTCCCTCCACTTT. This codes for CASSVGIWAGQGGVSLHF.

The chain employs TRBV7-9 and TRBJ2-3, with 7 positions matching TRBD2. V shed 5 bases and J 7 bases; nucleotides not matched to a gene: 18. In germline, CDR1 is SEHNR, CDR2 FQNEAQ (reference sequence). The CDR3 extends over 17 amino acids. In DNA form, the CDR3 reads TGTGCCAGCAGCCCCACCCCCACAGGTCGGGGAGGGCATACGCAGTATTTT. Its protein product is CASSPTPTGRGGHTQYF.

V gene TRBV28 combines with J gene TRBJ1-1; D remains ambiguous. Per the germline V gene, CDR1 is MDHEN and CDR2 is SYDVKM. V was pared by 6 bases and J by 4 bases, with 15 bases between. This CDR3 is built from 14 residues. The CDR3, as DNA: TGTGCCAGCAGGCCAGGTTTCGGGAGCACTGAAGCTTTCTTT. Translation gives CASRPGFGSTEAFF.

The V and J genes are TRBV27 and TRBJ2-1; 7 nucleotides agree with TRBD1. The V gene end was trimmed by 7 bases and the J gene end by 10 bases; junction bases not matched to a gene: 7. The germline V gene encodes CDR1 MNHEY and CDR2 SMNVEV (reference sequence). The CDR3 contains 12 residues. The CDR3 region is CASITQGMEQFF. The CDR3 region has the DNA TGTGCCAGCATCACACAGGGGATGGAGCAGTTCTTC.